Following are 31 T cell receptor beta chains from one sample sequenced in a study of blood T cell repertoires in COVID-19. Produced via immunoSEQ multiplex PCR; TCRdb's table is partial and in-frame only. Among 240,000 or so clones listed, 70% to 90% were seen once. Sequenced: peripheral blood. These receptors were collected from a woman in her 70s with active or convalescent COVID-19.

V is TRBV24-1 and J is TRBJ2-3; D might be TRBD2 (5 bases). The CDR3 length is 15 residues. V shed 6 bases and J shed 6 bases, with 18 bases lying between them. CDR1 is KGHDR, CDR2 SFDVKD, per germline. The CDR3 loop is CATSRRDTGTDTQYF. The CDR3 coding sequence is TGTGCCACCAGTCGCCGAGACACGGGAACGGATACGCAGTATTTT.

V and J are TRBV18 and TRBJ1-2; no firm D call. With 3 bases removed from V and 5 bases from J, the gap between germline ends came to 7 bases. The CDR3 loop spans 12 amino acids. In germline, CDR1 is KGHSH, CDR2 LQKENI. The CDR3 coding sequence is TGTGCCAGCTCACCGCAAACATATGGCTACACCTTC. Its translation is CASSPQTYGYTF.

This chain uses TRBV19 with TRBJ1-2, with 8 bases matching TRBD1. CDR3 length equals 13 residues. CDR1 is LNHDA and CDR2 is SQIVND in the germline V gene (reference sequence). The V and J ends lost 11 bases and 2 bases, in that order; junction bases with no gene match: 7. Here the CDR3 reads CAASRTGNYGYTF. CDR3 sequence (DNA): TGTGCCGCATCCCGGACAGGGAACTATGGCTACACCTTC.

This chain links TRBV4-3 with TRBJ2-1; 11 nucleotides line up with TRBD2. V trimming: 4 bases; J trimming: 4 bases; junction bases outside the gene matches: 3. This CDR3 spans 15 amino acids. The germline V gene has CDR1 LGHNA and CDR2 YSLEER. The CDR3 coding sequence is TGCGCCAGCAGCCCTACTAGCGGGGGTTACAATGAGCAGTTCTTC. This codes for CASSPTSGGYNEQFF.

Only one count was recorded for this clone. The rearrangement joins TRBV13 to TRBJ2-1; 7 bases are a match to TRBD1. This CDR3 has 15 amino acids. The germline CDR1 and CDR2 sequences are PRHDT and FYEKMQ (reference sequence). Trimming took 0 bases from V and 3 from J; bases not matched to a gene: 2. For the CDR3, the DNA is TGTGCCAGCAGCTTAGGACAGGGGAACTACAATGAGCAGTTCTTC. Encoded protein: CASSLGQGNYNEQFF. Combining the CDR3 with reference TRBV13 and TRBJ2-1 gives the whole variable domain AAGVIQSPRHLIKEKRETATLKCYPIPRHDTVYWYQQGPGQDPQFLISFYEKMQSDKGSIPDRFSAQQFSDYHSELNMSSLELGDSALYFCASSLGQGNYNEQFFGPGTRLTVL.

This clone appeared a few times. V gene TRBV6-6 combines with J gene TRBJ2-3; 8 bases align to TRBD2. The CDR3 runs to 16 residues. Germline CDR1 is MNHNY and CDR2 is SVGAGI (reference sequence). V lost 8 bases, J lost 1 base, and 11 bases stayed unmatched. CDR3 in amino acids: CASAQRGRGGTDTQYF. The CDR3 DNA is TGTGCCAGCGCCCAGCGGGGGAGGGGAGGCACAGATACGCAGTATTTT.

The table lists this clone with a few counts. A junction boundary mismatches the germline segment, possibly from a read error. This rearrangement joins TRBV12-3 or TRBV12-4 to TRBJ1-1; no firm D call. The CDR3 loop spans 11 amino acids. The CDR3 coding sequence is TGTGCCAGCAGTTCTCACCCCGCGGCTAACTTT. Its protein product is CASSSHPAANF.

V usage is TRBV4-3 and J usage is TRBJ1-4, with D unclear. The CDR3 totals 15 residues. Per the germline V gene, CDR1 is LGHNA and CDR2 is YSLEER. Trimming removed 0 bases at V and 7 bases at J, with 12 bases between. Here the CDR3 DNA reads TGCGCCAGCAGCCAAGATGGCGGGAGAGCTGAAAAACTGTTTTTT. This codes for CASSQDGGRAEKLFF.

The rearrangement links TRBV4-3 to TRBJ2-5, with D possibly matching TRBD1 (6 bases). The germline V and J ends were trimmed by 0 bases and 3 bases, with 17 bases remaining between them. The CDR3 sequence is 17 residues long. Germline V gene data show CDR1 as LGHNA and CDR2 as YSLEER. The CDR3: CASSQDGRLQGEETQYF. DNA of the CDR3: TGCGCCAGCAGCCAAGATGGCAGGCTACAGGGTGAAGAGACCCAGTACTTC.

The V call is TRBV6-2 or TRBV6-3, the J call TRBJ1-2; 9 nucleotides match TRBD1. J gave up 4 bases and V 4 bases, and 4 bases lay outside the gene matches. The germline V gene encodes CDR1 MNHEY and CDR2 SVGEGT. The CDR3 has 14 residues. For the CDR3, the DNA is TGTGCCAGCAGTTCGGGACAGGGCATCTATGGCTACACCTTC. This sequence encodes CASSSGQGIYGYTF.

This rearrangement joins TRBV29-1 to TRBJ1-1; no clear D gene. This CDR3 comprises 12 residues. CDR1 and CDR2 (germline): SQVTM, ANQGSEA. Trimming removed 0 bases at V and 9 bases at J, with 11 bases between. CDR3 coding DNA: TGCAGCGTTGAAGACTGGCAGACTAAAGCTTTCTTT. This translates into CSVEDWQTKAFF.

The rearrangement links TRBV6-5 to TRBJ1-1; D is uncertain. The germline V gene encodes CDR1 MNHEY and CDR2 SVGAGI. V gave up 7 bases and J gave up 0 bases, with 6 bases separating them. The CDR3 runs to 12 residues. The CDR3 sequence is CASNSVNTEAFF. The CDR3, as DNA: TGTGCCAGCAACTCCGTGAACACTGAAGCTTTCTTT.

The chain is built from TRBV4-2 and TRBJ1-6; 8 positions match TRBD1. Germline V CDR1 and CDR2: LGHNA, YNFKEQ. Trimming cost V 0 bases and J 7 bases; bases outside gene matches: 11. The CDR3 has 18 residues. CDR3 sequence: CASSQETATRQGNSPLHF. CDR3 DNA sequence: TGTGCCAGCAGCCAAGAAACGGCCACGAGACAGGGGAATTCACCCCTCCACTTT.

The chain is built from TRBV5-5 and TRBJ2-7, with 10 positions matching TRBD1. This CDR3 spans 14 amino acids. Germline CDR1 SGHKS, CDR2 YYEKEE (reference sequence). With 5 bases clipped from V and 4 bases from J, the junction kept 6 bases outside the gene matches. CDR3 in amino acids: CASRVGGQGYEQYF. DNA of the CDR3: TGTGCCAGCAGGGTAGGGGGACAGGGGTACGAGCAGTACTTC.

This clone turned up a few times. J is TRBJ1-5 and V is TRBV21-1; the table's D gene call, TRBD1, was not cross checked with the DNA. TRBV21-1 is noted as a pseudogene. The CDR3 has 13 amino acids. Written as DNA, the CDR3 is TGTGCCAGCAGCACCCTCAGGGGCCAGCCCCAGCATTTT. Its translation is CASSTLRGQPQHF.

This sequence joins TRBV18 and TRBJ1-1, with 7 bases fitting TRBD1. Germline V CDR1 and CDR2: KGHSH, LQKENI. V gave up 3 bases and J gave up 11 bases; unmatched junction bases: 3. There are 11 residues in the CDR3. The CDR3 DNA is TGTGCCAGCTCACCGGGACAGTCGGCTTTCTTT. This gives the protein CASSPGQSAFF. The whole variable domain, remainder taken from reference TRBV18 and TRBJ1-1, is NAGVMQNPRHLVRRRGQEARLRCSPMKGHSHVYWYRQLPEEGLKFMVYLQKENIIDESGMPKERFSAEFPKEGPSILRIQQVVRGDSAAYFCASSPGQSAFFGQGTRLTVV.

The V call is TRBV20-1, the J call TRBJ1-1; no definite D call. Germline V gives CDR1 DFQATT, CDR2 SNEGSKA (reference sequence). The CDR3 has 11 amino acids. The V gene lost 7 bases and the J gene lost 1 base, with 7 bases spanning the gap. CDR3: CSVISNTEAFF. The CDR3 DNA sequence: TGCAGTGTCATTTCGAACACTGAAGCTTTCTTT.

The chain is built from TRBV6-5 and TRBJ2-5, with D hard to call. This CDR3 region has 13 residues. From germline, CDR1 is MNHEY and CDR2 SVGAGI. The ends were cut back, 7 bases at V and 4 bases at J, with 13 bases in the middle. The CDR3 loop reads CASMRLVGETQYF. The DNA of the CDR3 is TGTGCCAGCATGCGTCTAGTTGGAGAGACCCAGTACTTC.

The chain couples TRBV7-9 to TRBJ1-1; D remains ambiguous. With 2 bases removed from V and 2 bases from J, the gap between germline ends came to 18 bases. Germline CDR1 SEHNR, CDR2 FQNEAQ (reference sequence). The CDR3 is made up of 17 amino acids. The CDR3 coding sequence is TGTGCCAGCAGCTTAATGAAGGGTTTTGGGAGTAACACTGAAGCTTTCTTT. This translates into CASSLMKGFGSNTEAFF. Using reference TRBV7-9 and TRBJ1-1 for the parts outside the CDR3, the full variable domain is DTGVSQNPRHKITKRGQNVTFRCDPISEHNRLYWYRQTLGQGPEFLTYFQNEAQLEKSRLLSDRFSAERPKGSFSTLEIQRTEQGDSAMYLCASSLMKGFGSNTEAFFGQGTRLTVV.

There are a few counts of this clone. The V and J genes are TRBV14 and TRBJ1-1, with 8 bases identical to TRBD1. The CDR3 contains 13 residues. Germline V gene sequence: CDR1 SGHDN, CDR2 FVKESK. Unmatched junction bases numbered 5, after V lost 7 bases and J lost 4 bases. The CDR3 spells CASKDRGGTEAFF. The CDR3, as DNA: TGTGCCAGCAAAGACAGGGGAGGCACTGAAGCTTTCTTT.

The chain employs TRBV14 and TRBJ1-1, with D tentatively TRBD1 (5 bases). With 1 base removed from V and 4 bases from J, the gap between germline ends came to 16 bases. Germline V gives CDR1 SGHDN, CDR2 FVKESK. This CDR3 has 16 residues. The chain's CDR3 is CASSQVSNPGGTEAFF. The CDR3, as DNA: TGTGCCAGCAGCCAAGTGTCAAACCCCGGGGGCACTGAAGCTTTCTTT.

The V and J genes are TRBV6-5 and TRBJ2-5, with 8 bases aligning to TRBD1. Germline-derived CDR1 and CDR2 are MNHEY and SVGAGI. The CDR3 spans 15 residues. Trimming removed 10 bases from V and 4 bases from J; junction bases left unmatched: 14. Here the CDR3 reads CATSTDRGGRETQYF. The CDR3, as DNA: TGTGCCACCTCAACCGACAGGGGTGGGCGAGAGACCCAGTACTTC.

Written as DNA, the CDR3 is TGTGCCAGCAGCGTAGTTGGCTTCCCCTCCTACAATGAGCAGTTCTTC. Translation gives CASSVVGFPSYNEQFF. The V and J genes are TRBV9 and TRBJ2-1; D ambiguous. Germline CDR1 and CDR2: SGDLS and YYNGEE. The V end lost 0 bases, the J end lost 0 bases, and 10 bases lay between the germline ends. The length of the CDR3 is 16 residues.

V is TRBV25-1 and J is TRBJ1-2; 11 bases are shared with TRBD1. The CDR3 totals 15 residues. With 4 bases clipped from V and 3 bases from J, the junction kept 4 bases outside the gene matches. Germline assignment: CDR1 MGHDK and CDR2 SYGVNS. Here the CDR3 reads CASSVGDRGYYGYTF. The CDR3 DNA reads as TGTGCCAGCAGTGTCGGGGACAGGGGGTACTATGGCTACACCTTC.

V is TRBV6-2 or TRBV6-3 and J is TRBJ1-4, with D maybe TRBD1 (5 bases). There are 14 residues in the CDR3. Germline-derived CDR1 and CDR2 are MNHEY and SVGEGT. V was trimmed by 2 bases and J by 8 bases, leaving 12 bases between them. This CDR3 is CASSYGQGLEKLFF. DNA for the CDR3: TGTGCCAGCAGTTACGGCCAGGGCTTGGAAAAACTGTTTTTT.

V and J are TRBV9 and TRBJ1-1, with 10 bases aligning to TRBD1. The CDR3 contains 18 residues. Germline values: CDR1 SGDLS, CDR2 YYNGEE. The V and J ends lost 4 bases and 6 bases, in that order; junction bases with no gene match: 18. CDR3 sequence: CASSLDRGNGFGGAEAFF. CDR3 coding DNA: TGTGCCAGCAGCTTGGACAGGGGGAACGGGTTTGGAGGGGCTGAAGCTTTCTTT.

V is TRBV2 and J is TRBJ1-4; D unclear. Germline CDR1 is SNHLY and CDR2 is FYNNEI. V lost 6 bases, J lost 5 bases, and 13 bases lay in between. CDR3 length: 14 residues. The CDR3 spells CASSRTGLNEKLFF. The CDR3 coding sequence is TGTGCCAGCAGCCGGACTGGATTAAATGAAAAACTGTTTTTT.

The gene calls are TRBV12-5 and TRBJ1-5; 10 nucleotides align to TRBD1. V shed 5 bases and J 8 bases; nucleotides not matched to a gene: 12. CDR3 length equals 16 residues. Germline V gene data show CDR1 as LGHNT and CDR2 as FRNRAP. CDR3 region: CASGQTTGGEVKPQHF. CDR3 sequence (DNA): TGTGCTAGTGGTCAGACGACAGGGGGCGAAGTAAAGCCCCAGCATTTT. Combining the CDR3 with reference TRBV12-5 and TRBJ1-5 gives the whole variable domain DARVTQTPRHKVTEMGQEVTMRCQPILGHNTVFWYRQTMMQGLELLAYFRNRAPLDDSGMPKDRFSAEMPDATLATLKIQPSEPRDSAVYFCASGQTTGGEVKPQHFGDGTRLSIL.

This clone has a single count. V is TRBV5-1 and J is TRBJ1-3; D might be TRBD1 (5 bases). The CDR3 runs 13 residues. CDR1 is SGHRS, CDR2 YFSETQ, per germline. V lost 4 bases and J 2 bases, leaving 7 bases between the germline ends. CDR3 amino acids: CASSPGTGNTIYF. The CDR3 DNA follows: TGCGCCAGCAGCCCAGGGACTGGAAACACCATATATTTT.

V usage is TRBV5-8 and J usage is TRBJ1-2; 9 bases align to TRBD1. Per germline, CDR1 SGHTS and CDR2 YDEGEE. The CDR3 loop spans 16 amino acids. The V and J ends lost 4 bases and 4 bases, in that order; junction bases with no gene match: 11. DNA for the CDR3: TGTGCCAGCAGCCCACGGACAGGGGCCGGAACCTATGGCTACACCTTC. Protein product: CASSPRTGAGTYGYTF.

The chain joins TRBV18 to TRBJ1-1, with no clear D. CDR1 KGHSH and CDR2 LQKENI come from the germline V gene. V was cut by 4 bases and J by 1 base, with 13 bases left in between. The CDR3 length is 15 residues. The CDR3 sequence is CASSLAEGRNTEAFF. In DNA, the CDR3 is TGTGCCAGCTCACTAGCCGAGGGTAGGAACACTGAAGCTTTCTTT.